The next 25 T cell receptor beta chains were all read from a single sample in a study of T cells after yellow fever vaccination. TCRdb fed the 5' RACE reads into MiXCR, producing one record per CDR3 protein. The sample comprises 250,000 to 400,000 distinct CDR3 sequences, roughly 4.3% of which are singletons, and roughly 25% rests with the top ten. Sequenced material: PBMCs, taken 5 days after the yellow fever booster vaccination. These receptors came from a young man who received the YFV17D yellow fever vaccine.

This clonotype has more than one count but fewer than ten. The chain couples TRBV5-6 to TRBJ1-2; 8 positions match TRBD1. The CDR3 is 14 residues long. V was clipped by 3 bases and J by 10 bases; unmatched bases: 11. Germline V gene data show CDR1 as SGHDT and CDR2 as YYEEEE. CDR3: CASSSPGTGADYTF. CDR3 coding DNA: TGTGCCAGCAGCTCCCCCGGGACAGGAGCTGACTACACCTTC.

There are a few counts of this clonotype. This chain connects TRBV3-1 to TRBJ2-3; D possibly uses TRBD1 or TRBD2 (5 bases each). V was pared by 4 bases and J by 6 bases, with 11 bases between. Germline CDR1 is LGHDT and CDR2 is YNNKEL (reference sequence). The CDR3 runs to 13 residues. CDR3 in DNA: TGTGCCAGCAGCCCCCACGGGGCCGATACGCAGTATTTT. This encodes CASSPHGADTQYF.

The chain recombines TRBV29-1 with TRBJ1-2, with D maybe TRBD1 (5 bases). Germline-derived CDR1 and CDR2 are SQVTM and ANQGSEA. The ends were cut back, 4 bases at V and 4 bases at J, with 10 bases in the middle. The CDR3 is made up of 12 amino acids. Written as DNA, the CDR3 is TGCAGCGTTGGGCAGGGCAGCTATGGCTACACCTTC. This gives the protein CSVGQGSYGYTF.

This clonotype has at least ten counts. The J gene is TRBJ1-1, the V gene TRBV29-1; TRBD1 aligns across 8 bases. Germline V gene lookup returns CDR1 SQVTM and CDR2 ANQGSEA. The junction had 6 bases not matched to a gene; V was cut back by 4 bases and J by 5 bases. This CDR3 has 13 residues. The CDR3 is CSVVPGGRTEAFF. Here the CDR3 DNA reads TGCAGCGTTGTCCCAGGGGGCAGGACTGAAGCTTTCTTT.

At least ten counts were recorded for this clonotype. The V call is TRBV6-6, the J call TRBJ1-1; 7 positions match TRBD1. The CDR3 has 13 residues. Per germline, CDR1 MNHNY and CDR2 SVGAGI (reference sequence). V gave up 7 bases and J gave up 5 bases; unmatched junction bases: 7. The CDR3 sequence: CASNLQGWTEAFF. The CDR3 nucleotides read TGTGCCAGCAATTTACAGGGGTGGACTGAAGCTTTCTTT.

The chain couples TRBV18 to TRBJ2-7; no clear D. The ends were cut back, 4 bases at V and 2 bases at J, with 12 bases in the middle. Looked up from germline, CDR1 is KGHSH and CDR2 is LQKENI. The CDR3 extends over 14 amino acids. The CDR3 protein is CASSRPPEPYEQYF. CDR3 coding DNA: TGTGCCAGCTCACGCCCGCCGGAACCCTACGAGCAGTACTTC.

In its sample, this clonotype was seen many times. V usage is TRBV9 and J usage is TRBJ1-1; 10 nucleotides match TRBD1. The CDR3 loop spans 15 amino acids. The V segment lost 4 bases and the J segment 5 bases; nucleotides outside the gene matches: 8. Germline V CDR1 and CDR2: SGDLS, YYNGEE. CDR3 loop: CASSPGTGVKTEAFF. In DNA, the CDR3 is TGTGCCAGCAGCCCCGGGACAGGGGTAAAAACTGAAGCTTTCTTT.

In this sample, this clonotype turned up a few times. The chain joins TRBV20-1 to TRBJ2-5, with 10 bases identical to TRBD2. V was clipped by 0 bases and J by 7 bases; unmatched bases: 8. There are 15 residues in the CDR3. The germline gives CDR1 DFQATT, CDR2 SNEGSKA (reference sequence). In DNA, the CDR3 is TGCAGTGCTAGAGATCCAGCGGGGGGGCTGGGGACCCAGTACTTC. Protein product: CSARDPAGGLGTQYF.

This clonotype appeared many times. This chain connects TRBV5-1 to TRBJ1-1; TRBD1 is a possible D gene (5 bases). V was cut by 3 bases and J by 1 base, with 10 bases left in between. In germline, CDR1 is SGHRS, CDR2 YFSETQ. CDR3 size: 14 residues. The CDR3 nucleotides are TGCGCCAGCAGCTCTGGACACTCGAACACTGAAGCTTTCTTT. Its translation is CASSSGHSNTEAFF.

J is TRBJ2-1 and V is TRBV10-3; 11 positions match TRBD2. Germline CDR1 ENHRY, CDR2 SYGVKD. This CDR3 comprises 14 residues. The ends lost 6 bases at V and 5 bases at J; junction bases unmatched: 3. The CDR3 protein is CAIRLSGGDNEQFF. CDR3 bases: TGTGCCATCAGGCTTAGCGGGGGGGACAATGAGCAGTTCTTC.

This sequence joins TRBV5-6 and TRBJ2-1; 7 positions agree with TRBD2. With 0 bases clipped from V and 11 bases from J, the junction kept 5 bases outside the gene matches. The CDR3 consists of 13 residues. CDR1 and CDR2 from the germline V gene are SGHDT and YYEEEE. The CDR3 nucleotides are TGTGCCAGCAGCTTGGCTCCCGGGGGGAAGCAGTTCTTC. Translation: CASSLAPGGKQFF.

The table lists this clonotype with many counts. This sequence joins TRBV6-6 and TRBJ1-2; maybe TRBD1 (5 bases). The CDR3 runs to 13 residues. The germline V gene encodes CDR1 MNHNY and CDR2 SVGAGI (reference sequence). The V end lost 6 bases, the J end lost 4 bases, and 12 bases lay between the germline ends. CDR3 sequence: CASSPGPLYGYTF. As DNA, the CDR3 is TGTGCCAGCAGCCCAGGGCCGCTCTATGGCTACACCTTC.

The chain carries TRBV28 and TRBJ2-5, with TRBD1 matching 11 bases. Germline CDR1 reads MDHEN; CDR2 reads SYDVKM. The length of the CDR3 is 19 residues. J was trimmed by 5 bases and V by 1 base; bases with no gene match: 15. DNA of the CDR3: TGTGCCAGCAGTTTATCTCCCCCAGGACAGGGGGCGGCGGGTGAGACCCAGTACTTC. Its protein product is CASSLSPPGQGAAGETQYF. The full variable domain, with the rest looked up from reference TRBV28 and TRBJ2-5, is DVKVTQSSRYLVKRTGEKVFLECVQDMDHENMFWYRQDPGLGLRLIYFSYDVKMKEKGDIPEGYSVSREKKERFSLILESASTNQTSMYLCASSLSPPGQGAAGETQYFGPGTRLLVL.

This CDR3 reads CASTPAGGLMFSGANVLTF. The CDR3 nucleotides read TGTGCCAGCACCCCTGCGGGGGGGCTAATGTTCTCTGGGGCCAACGTCCTGACTTTC. The chain is built from TRBV7-2 and TRBJ2-6; 9 bases are a match to TRBD2. The CDR3 covers 19 residues. Unmatched junction bases numbered 13, after V lost 7 bases and J lost 0 bases. Germline CDR1 SGHTA, CDR2 FQGNSA.

The chain combines TRBV7-2 with TRBJ2-1; 10 bases fit TRBD2. V trimming: 4 bases; J trimming: 5 bases; junction bases outside the gene matches: 5. This CDR3 has 15 amino acids. Germline assignment: CDR1 SGHTA and CDR2 FQGNSA. DNA for the CDR3: TGTGCCAGCAGCTCCACTAGCGGGGCAAACAATGAGCAGTTCTTC. Its protein product is CASSSTSGANNEQFF.

This clonotype was picked up many times. The chain has TRBV5-6 and TRBJ2-3; no clear D. The germline gives CDR1 SGHDT, CDR2 YYEEEE. The CDR3 runs to 12 residues. V was clipped by 1 base and J by 5 bases, with 5 bases between them. The CDR3 is CASSLQVDTQYF. The CDR3 DNA is TGTGCCAGCAGCTTGCAGGTAGATACGCAGTATTTT.

This clonotype has a count of ten or more. The chain links TRBV9 to TRBJ2-7; 7 positions match TRBD1. The CDR3 is made up of 14 amino acids. CDR1 is SGDLS, CDR2 YYNGEE, per germline. J lost 7 bases, V lost 0 bases, and 7 bases had no gene match. CDR3 loop: CASSVGRGTVEQYV. The DNA of the CDR3 is TGTGCCAGCAGCGTAGGCAGGGGGACGGTAGAGCAGTACGTC.

This clonotype turned up a few times. The chain links TRBV4-2 to TRBJ1-5, with D possibly matching TRBD1 (6 bases). CDR3 length: 16 amino acids. With 0 bases removed from V and 2 bases from J, the gap between germline ends came to 11 bases. CDR1 and CDR2 from the germline V gene are LGHNA and YNFKEQ. CDR3 nucleotide sequence: TGTGCCAGCAGCCAAGAATCCCCAGGGGGCAATCAGCCCCAGCATTTT. Its protein is CASSQESPGGNQPQHF.

V is TRBV5-1 and J is TRBJ1-1, with no clear D. CDR1 and CDR2 (germline): SGHRS, YFSETQ. The V end was cut by 0 bases, the J end by 3 bases, with 12 bases between. The CDR3 has 15 amino acids. The CDR3 DNA reads TGCGCCAGCAGCTTGGCCGAGGGTTACGACACTGAAGCTTTCTTT. This encodes CASSLAEGYDTEAFF.

This clonotype was observed at least ten times. The rearrangement uses TRBV29-1 and TRBJ1-1; D is possibly TRBD1 (6 bases). Trimming cost V 6 bases and J 1 base, with 18 bases left between them. Germline assignment: CDR1 SQVTM and CDR2 ANQGSEA. CDR3 size: 15 residues. CDR3 nucleotides: TGCAGCGTGGAGGGGTTTGGAGGGGGGAACACTGAAGCTTTCTTT. Amino acid sequence: CSVEGFGGGNTEAFF.

The rearrangement uses TRBV5-1 and TRBJ2-1; D is perhaps TRBD1 or TRBD2 (5 bases each). Germline CDR1 reads SGHRS; CDR2 reads YFSETQ. The CDR3 totals 13 residues. The germline V and J ends were trimmed by 3 bases and 4 bases, with 8 bases remaining between them. The CDR3 coding sequence is TGCGCCAGCAGCTGGGGACCTTACAATGAGCAGTTCTTC. Its protein is CASSWGPYNEQFF.

The table lists this clonotype with many counts. The chain couples TRBV20-1 to TRBJ1-6, with 12 bases lining up with TRBD1. The CDR3 totals 14 residues. Germline loops: CDR1 DFQATT, CDR2 SNEGSKA (reference sequence). The V gene end was trimmed by 4 bases and the J gene end by 10 bases; junction bases not matched to a gene: 5. The CDR3 loop reads CSANSGTGGSPLHF. In nucleotides, the CDR3 is TGCAGTGCTAACTCCGGGACAGGGGGCTCACCCCTCCACTTT.

This sequence joins TRBV7-2 and TRBJ2-6; D uncertain. Trimming took 1 base from V and 4 from J, leaving 8 bases between them. Per the germline V gene, CDR1 is SGHTA and CDR2 is FQGNSA. This CDR3 is built from 15 residues. CDR3 nucleotides: TGTGCCAGCAGCTTAGACCACTCCGGGGCCAACGTCCTGACTTTC. This sequence encodes CASSLDHSGANVLTF.

In this sample, this clonotype turned up many times. The rearrangement joins TRBV12-3 or TRBV12-4 to TRBJ2-4; D is perhaps TRBD2 (5 bases). Trimming stripped 3 bases from V and 3 bases from J, with 9 bases between. The CDR3 covers 14 residues. CDR3 sequence: CASSFDGGKNIQYF. CDR3 DNA sequence: TGTGCCAGCAGTTTTGATGGAGGCAAAAACATTCAGTACTTC.

This clonotype has only a few counts. The CDR3 region is CASRPSTKATEAFF. The CDR3 DNA reads as TGTGCCAGCAGACCCTCGACAAAGGCGACTGAAGCTTTCTTT. The rearrangement uses TRBV12-3 or TRBV12-4 and TRBJ1-1; no firm D call. The germline V and J ends were trimmed by 6 bases and 5 bases, with 16 bases remaining between them. The CDR3 covers 14 residues.